The 29 T cell receptor beta chains below all came from one sample that was sequenced in a study of T cells after yellow fever vaccination. TCRdb re-called the 5' RACE reads through MiXCR, storing one row per CDR3 protein. Of hundreds of thousands of distinct CDR3 sequences in the sample, less than 4.5% were seen once. The sample consisted of PBMCs, taken on the day of the yellow fever booster vaccination. These receptors came from a man aged 18-30 years who received the YFV17D yellow fever vaccine.

At least ten counts were recorded for this clonotype. The chain has TRBV20-1 and TRBJ2-3, with D tentatively TRBD1 (6 bases). In germline, CDR1 is DFQATT, CDR2 SNEGSKA (reference sequence). With 0 bases removed from V and 7 bases from J, the gap between germline ends came to 11 bases. This CDR3 has 13 residues. The CDR3 DNA reads TGCAGTGCTAGAGACCTAGGGGGTCATACGCAGTATTTT. As protein: CSARDLGGHTQYF.

This clonotype was found a few times. The chain combines TRBV27 with TRBJ1-1, with D hard to call. V lost 3 bases and J 1 base, leaving 12 bases between the germline ends. Germline V CDR1 and CDR2: MNHEY, SMNVEV (reference sequence). This CDR3 has 15 residues. The CDR3 is CASSFVGSGNTEAFF. As DNA, the CDR3 is TGTGCCAGCAGTTTTGTTGGGTCCGGGAACACTGAAGCTTTCTTT.

The rearrangement uses TRBV5-4 and TRBJ2-3; D might be TRBD1 (6 bases). The CDR3 length is 15 residues. The germline CDR1 and CDR2 sequences are SGHNT and YYREEE (reference sequence). Between the trimmed V and J ends, which lost 1 base and 4 bases, there was a span of 13 bases. In DNA, the CDR3 is TGTGCCAGCAGCTTGAAGACAGGATCGTCAGATACGCAGTATTTT. This encodes CASSLKTGSSDTQYF.

The sample holds many counts of this clonotype. The J gene is TRBJ2-1, the V gene TRBV5-1; weak D call: TRBD2 (5 bases). The CDR3 spans 13 residues. CDR1 SGHRS and CDR2 YFSETQ come from the germline V gene. The V and J ends lost 6 bases and 6 bases respectively, with 13 bases between them. The CDR3 here is CASTPGWGNEQFF. The CDR3 nucleotides are TGCGCCAGCACCCCGGGGTGGGGCAATGAGCAGTTCTTC.

In its sample, this clonotype was seen many times. This chain uses TRBV7-9 with TRBJ2-4, with D perhaps matching TRBD1 (6 bases). The V gene's germline CDR1 is SEHNR and CDR2 FQNEAQ (reference sequence). With 0 bases removed from V and 1 base from J, the gap between germline ends came to 22 bases. The CDR3 has 20 amino acids. CDR3 amino acids: CASSLAPTGQKLGAKNIQYF. CDR3 sequence (DNA): TGTGCCAGCAGCTTAGCGCCTACAGGACAGAAACTAGGGGCCAAAAACATTCAGTACTTC. The full variable domain, with the rest looked up from reference TRBV7-9 and TRBJ2-4, is DTGVSQNPRHKITKRGQNVTFRCDPISEHNRLYWYRQTLGQGPEFLTYFQNEAQLEKSRLLSDRFSAERPKGSFSTLEIQRTEQGDSAMYLCASSLAPTGQKLGAKNIQYFGAGTRLSVL.

This clonotype was counted many times. The chain recombines TRBV12-5 with TRBJ1-5; D gene unclear. The length of the CDR3 is 16 residues. Germline assignment: CDR1 LGHNT and CDR2 FRNRAP. V was cut by 1 base and J by 6 bases, with 16 bases left in between. The CDR3 nucleotides read TGTGCTAGTGGTTTGGCGCTCTACGGGGTTAGTCAGCCCCAGCATTTT. It specifies CASGLALYGVSQPQHF. Full variable domain (missing parts from reference TRBV12-5 and TRBJ1-5): DARVTQTPRHKVTEMGQEVTMRCQPILGHNTVFWYRQTMMQGLELLAYFRNRAPLDDSGMPKDRFSAEMPDATLATLKIQPSEPRDSAVYFCASGLALYGVSQPQHFGDGTRLSIL.

The sample holds many counts of this clonotype. J is TRBJ2-3 and V is TRBV5-5; D is uncertain. The CDR3 spans 15 residues. V dropped 4 bases and J dropped 2 bases, with 14 bases sitting between them. CDR1 is SGHKS and CDR2 is YYEKEE in the germline V gene (reference sequence). The CDR3, as DNA: TGTGCCAGCAGCGTGGGCGCGGCTGACACAGATACGCAGTATTTT. This translates into CASSVGAADTDTQYF. Complete variable domain (other parts from reference TRBV5-5 and TRBJ2-3): DAGVTQSPTHLIKTRGQQVTLRCSPISGHKSVSWYQQVLGQGPQFIFQYYEKEERGRGNFPDRFSARQFPNYSSELNVNALLLGDSALYLCASSVGAADTDTQYFGPGTRLTVL.

This clonotype was seen repeatedly, ten times or more. CDR3 DNA sequence: TGCGCCAGCAGTGAGTCTACGGGGGGGAGCACAGATACGCAGTATTTT. Its translation is CASSESTGGSTDTQYF. The chain carries TRBV10-1 and TRBJ2-3; 8 bases map to TRBD2. The V segment lost 0 bases and the J segment 0 bases; nucleotides outside the gene matches: 2. This CDR3 comprises 16 residues. Germline-derived CDR1 and CDR2 are WNHNN and SYGVQD (reference sequence).

V usage is TRBV7-9 and J usage is TRBJ2-7; no clear D gene. The V and J ends lost 5 bases and 5 bases respectively, with 13 bases between them. This CDR3 is built from 13 residues. Germline V gene data show CDR1 as SEHNR and CDR2 as FQNEAQ (reference sequence). The CDR3 reads CASSLDPRNEQYV. The CDR3, as DNA: TGTGCCAGCAGCCTAGATCCCCGGAACGAGCAGTACGTC.

This clonotype turned up a few times. The chain carries TRBV3-1 and TRBJ1-6; the match to TRBD1 covers 8 bases. The CDR3 sequence is 17 residues long. V was pared by 4 bases and J by 7 bases, with 12 bases of the junction left unmatched. Germline V gives CDR1 LGHDT, CDR2 YNNKEL (reference sequence). CDR3 loop: CASSRPVATGVNSPLHF. In DNA form, the CDR3 reads TGTGCCAGCAGCCGACCCGTTGCGACAGGGGTGAATTCACCCCTCCACTTT.

The V call is TRBV7-6, the J call TRBJ1-5; no firm D call. The CDR3 totals 14 residues. V dropped 3 bases and J dropped 3 bases, with 9 bases sitting between them. CDR1 and CDR2 from the germline V gene are SGHVS and FNYEAQ. CDR3 region: CASSFGPINQPQHF. CDR3 nucleotide sequence: TGTGCCAGCAGCTTCGGTCCTATCAATCAGCCCCAGCATTTT.

This clonotype was seen at least ten times. This rearrangement joins TRBV20-1 to TRBJ1-5; 8 bases are a match to TRBD1. With V trimmed by 5 bases and J by 4 bases, 7 bases remained unmatched. Germline values: CDR1 DFQATT, CDR2 SNEGSKA (reference sequence). The CDR3 spans 14 residues. Written as DNA, the CDR3 is TGCAGTGCTTGTGGACAGGGCCAAAATCAGCCCCAGCATTTT. Residues: CSACGQGQNQPQHF.

V gene TRBV20-1 combines with J gene TRBJ2-5; 8 nucleotides agree with TRBD2. This CDR3 has 14 residues. Losses at the gene ends were 0 bases for V and 7 bases for J; bases not matched to a gene: 7. Germline loops: CDR1 DFQATT, CDR2 SNEGSKA (reference sequence). The CDR3: CSARDQGLDGTQYF. DNA of the CDR3: TGCAGTGCTAGAGATCAGGGACTAGATGGGACCCAGTACTTC.

This clonotype has more than one count but fewer than ten. The V call is TRBV6-5, the J call TRBJ1-5; D unclear. Germline CDR1 and CDR2: MNHEY and SVGAGI. The CDR3 totals 14 residues. Trimming stripped 7 bases from V and 3 bases from J, with 13 bases between. The CDR3 sequence: CASTDPHSNQPQHF. CDR3 sequence (DNA): TGTGCCAGCACCGACCCTCACTCCAATCAGCCCCAGCATTTT.

This clonotype was detected ten times or more. The chain combines TRBV7-6 with TRBJ1-2; D is ambiguous. The germline CDR1 and CDR2 sequences are SGHVS and FNYEAQ. The CDR3 sequence is 15 residues long. Trimming shortened V by 1 base and J by 2 bases, and 11 bases separated the two germline ends. The CDR3 sequence is CASSLVPDANYGYTF. For the CDR3, the DNA is TGTGCCAGCAGCTTAGTCCCCGATGCAAACTATGGCTACACCTTC.

The sample holds a few counts of this clonotype. The V and J genes are TRBV30 and TRBJ2-5; 7 bases line up with TRBD1. Trimming at V came to 8 bases and at J to 5 bases, leaving 11 bases not matched to a gene. CDR3 length equals 13 residues. Germline lookup yields CDR1 GTSNPN and CDR2 SVGIG (reference sequence). DNA for the CDR3: TGTGCCCTTGACAGGGCTGTTGGGGAGACCCAGTACTTC. This codes for CALDRAVGETQYF.

In the case of this clonotype: Sequence at one end of the junction differs from germline and may be a read error. The chain couples TRBV15 to TRBJ2-1; the D gene is possibly TRBD1 (5 bases). The germline V gene encodes CDR1 LNHNV and CDR2 YYDKDF (reference sequence). CDR3 size: 15 residues. CDR3 sequence reads: CATSRASGPYTEQFF. The CDR3 DNA reads as TGTGCCACCAGCAGAGCCTCAGGGCCCTACACTGAGCAGTTCTTC.

Ten or more counts support this clonotype. The V gene is TRBV25-1, the J gene TRBJ2-2, with 7 positions matching TRBD1. V was clipped by 4 bases and J by 6 bases; unmatched bases: 2. Germline CDR1 MGHDK, CDR2 SYGVNS. CDR3 length equals 13 residues. CDR3 in amino acids: CASSGQGAGELFF. CDR3 sequence (DNA): TGTGCCAGCAGTGGCCAGGGGGCCGGGGAGCTGTTTTTT. Variable domain in full (rest from reference TRBV25-1 and TRBJ2-2): EADIYQTPRYLVIGTGKKITLECSQTMGHDKMYWYQQDPGMELHLIHYSYGVNSTEKGDLSSESTVSRIRTEHFPLTLESARPSHTSQYLCASSGQGAGELFFGEGSRLTVL.

This clonotype has a count of ten or more. The CDR3 bases are TGCGCCAGCAATGAGGGGGCCGAGGAGACCCAGTACTTC. Amino acid sequence: CASNEGAEETQYF. This chain links TRBV5-1 with TRBJ2-5, with 7 bases lining up with TRBD1. Germline trimming cut 6 bases from V and 5 bases from J; bases unmatched to any gene: 7. CDR1 and CDR2 (germline): SGHRS, YFSETQ. The length of the CDR3 is 13 residues.

V is TRBV23-1 and J is TRBJ2-7; D unclear. TRBV23-1 belongs to the ORF category, with a function that is uncertain. There are 10 residues in the CDR3. V gave up 4 bases and J gave up 6 bases, with 4 bases separating them. This chain's CDR3 is CASSLLEQYV. CDR3 DNA: TGCGCCAGCAGTCTGCTCGAGCAGTACGTC.

This clonotype was found many times. This chain joins TRBV7-9 and TRBJ1-1; D gene unclear. Germline assignment: CDR1 SEHNR and CDR2 FQNEAQ (reference sequence). V was trimmed by 4 bases and J by 1 base, leaving 4 bases between them. This CDR3 has 12 amino acids. In DNA form, the CDR3 reads TGTGCCAGCAGCTCCCCGAACACTGAAGCTTTCTTT. This translates into CASSSPNTEAFF. The entire variable domain, with the rest obtained from reference TRBV7-9 and TRBJ1-1, is as follows: DTGVSQNPRHKITKRGQNVTFRCDPISEHNRLYWYRQTLGQGPEFLTYFQNEAQLEKSRLLSDRFSAERPKGSFSTLEIQRTEQGDSAMYLCASSSPNTEAFFGQGTRLTVV.

This clonotype was picked up a small number of times. The V gene is TRBV9, the J gene TRBJ1-2, with D perhaps matching TRBD1 (6 bases). Trimming pared 0 bases from V and 4 bases from J, leaving 16 bases between. This CDR3 has 16 amino acids. Germline-derived CDR1 and CDR2 are SGDLS and YYNGEE. CDR3 DNA sequence: TGTGCCAGCAGCGTAGGGGGGACATCCTCGATCTATGGCTACACCTTC. As protein: CASSVGGTSSIYGYTF. Together with reference TRBV9 and TRBJ1-2, the CDR3 gives the full variable domain: DSGVTQTPKHLITATGQRVTLRCSPRSGDLSVYWYQQSLDQGLQFLIQYYNGEERAKGNILERFSAQQFPDLHSELNLSSLELGDSALYFCASSVGGTSSIYGYTFGSGTRLTVV.

This clonotype was found a few times. This chain joins TRBV4-1 and TRBJ1-1; D unresolved. V was clipped by 0 bases and J by 1 base, with 9 bases between them. CDR1 is MGHRA, CDR2 YSYEKL, per germline. The CDR3 covers 15 residues. CDR3 in amino acids: CASSQEGLRNTEAFF. The DNA of the CDR3 is TGCGCCAGCAGCCAAGAAGGACTTAGGAACACTGAAGCTTTCTTT.

This clonotype was seen at least ten times. V and J are TRBV12-3 or TRBV12-4 and TRBJ1-1, with D possibly being TRBD1 (6 bases). V shed 6 bases and J shed 1 base, with 12 bases lying between them. The CDR3 spans 14 residues. The DNA of the CDR3 is TGTGCCAGCAGGATGACAGGTCAGAACACTGAAGCTTTCTTT. The encoded protein is CASRMTGQNTEAFF.

This rearrangement joins TRBV4-2 to TRBJ2-5; 9 bases are shared with TRBD1. Per the germline V gene, CDR1 is LGHNA and CDR2 is YNFKEQ. Germline trimming cut 3 bases from V and 0 bases from J; bases unmatched to any gene: 8. The CDR3 has 17 amino acids. As DNA, the CDR3 is TGTGCCAGCAGCCAGGTACCGGGACAGGGCTACCAAGAGACCCAGTACTTC. This encodes CASSQVPGQGYQETQYF.

The chain has TRBV27 and TRBJ2-5, with 7 bases that match TRBD1. Losses at the gene ends were 6 bases for V and 3 bases for J; bases not matched to a gene: 7. CDR1 MNHEY and CDR2 SMNVEV come from the germline V gene (reference sequence). The CDR3 has 14 residues. The CDR3 sequence is CASREAGGKETQYF. DNA of the CDR3: TGTGCCAGCAGAGAAGCAGGGGGAAAAGAGACCCAGTACTTC.

This clonotype has ten or more counts. The V call is TRBV12-3 or TRBV12-4, the J call TRBJ1-6, with D possibly TRBD1 on 5 matching bases. V was pared by 3 bases and J by 10 bases, with 19 bases between. The CDR3 runs 16 residues. The CDR3 sequence: CASSFGGSEVTSPLHF. For the CDR3, the DNA is TGTGCCAGCAGTTTTGGGGGTTCAGAGGTGACCTCACCCCTCCACTTT.

This clonotype has ten or more counts. V is TRBV20-1 and J is TRBJ2-5, with a weak D call TRBD1 (6 bases). This CDR3 contains 16 residues. V lost 0 bases, J lost 1 base, and 15 bases lay in between. The germline V gene has CDR1 DFQATT and CDR2 SNEGSKA (reference sequence). The CDR3 here is CSARDFPGRGQETQYF. The CDR3 region has the DNA TGCAGTGCTAGAGATTTTCCAGGCAGGGGCCAAGAGACCCAGTACTTC.

In its sample, this clonotype was seen many times. The chain links TRBV5-1 to TRBJ2-1, with TRBD2 matching 7 bases. This CDR3 has 15 residues. J gave up 4 bases and V 4 bases, and 8 bases lay outside the gene matches. Germline CDR1 is SGHRS and CDR2 is YFSETQ. DNA for the CDR3: TGCGCCAGCAGCCCCCGGGGGGTGCGGTACAATGAGCAGTTCTTC. Translated: CASSPRGVRYNEQFF.